A single T cell receptor (beta chain) is shown here with its context. The data originate from a study of blood T cell repertoires in COVID-19. Study as a whole: Italy, Spain and the United States were the sources of the convalescent and acute COVID-19 samples. Sample material is recorded as cDNA or gDNA derived from T cells, B-cell-depleted T cells, or PBMCs.

V shed 0 bases and J shed 2 bases, with 18 bases lying between them. CDR1 and CDR2 from the germline V gene are SGHRS and YFSETQ. The CDR3 is 17 residues long. As originally analysed: How many nucleated cells were present was estimated from reference gene primer amplification. TCRdb keeps only in-frame clones here, not all; method: immunoSEQ multiplex PCR. V and J calls plus clone size are reproduced from that table; the DNA served to infer D and trimming. The sample has 100,000 to 150,000 clones; 82% are singletons. This receptor was taken from a woman aged 70-85 years with acute or convalescent COVID-19. Specimen: peripheral blood. The chain employs TRBV5-1 and TRBJ2-7; D is possibly TRBD1 (6 bases). The CDR3 bases are TGCGCCAGCAGCTTGGGAACAGGGTCGATATTCCCCTACGAGCAGTACTTC. Translated, it gives CASSLGTGSIFPYEQYF.